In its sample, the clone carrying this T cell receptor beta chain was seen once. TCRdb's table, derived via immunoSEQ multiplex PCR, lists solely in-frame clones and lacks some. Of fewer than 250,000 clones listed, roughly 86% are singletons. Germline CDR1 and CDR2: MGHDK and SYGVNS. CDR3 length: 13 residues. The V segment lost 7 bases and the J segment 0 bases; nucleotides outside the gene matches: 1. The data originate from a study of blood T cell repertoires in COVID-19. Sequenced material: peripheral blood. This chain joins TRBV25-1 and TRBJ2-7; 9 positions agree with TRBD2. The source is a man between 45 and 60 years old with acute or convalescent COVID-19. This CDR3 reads CASNSGSSYEQYF. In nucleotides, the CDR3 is TGTGCCAGCAATAGCGGGAGCTCCTACGAGCAGTACTTC.